This T cell receptor beta chain was identified during a study of vaccination effects on CD4 cells after COVID-19. Across the whole study: Viral peptide pools were used in the ViraFEST assay to expand antigen-specific CD4+ T cells, and sequencing came afterward. A few convalescent patients were sampled after vaccination (early and late). Study-level results: Clones arising from infection and from vaccination showed marked clonal contraction late after vaccination.

CDR1 is SGHAT and CDR2 is FQDESV in the germline V gene (reference sequence). The CDR3 spans 16 residues. The V and J ends lost 3 bases and 5 bases, in that order; junction bases with no gene match: 10. The assay was immunoSEQ multiplex PCR, and TCRdb's table has in-frame clones only and misses some. The sample lists 40,000 to 45,000 clones; approximately 82% were seen once. CD4+ T cells were isolated after around 10 days of culture. The infection with SARS-CoV-2 (confirmed by PCR) occurred in this person between March and December 2020. Participants got two doses of BNT162b2 or mRNA-1273 vaccine. Turning to this clone: Its antigen is as yet unknown.

The chain has TRBV11-1 and TRBJ2-5; 9 bases are a match to TRBD1. The specimen comprised CD4+ T cells from PBMCs cultured without peptide, sampled after COVID-19 vaccination. This TCR was sampled from a human donor who had a prior SARS-CoV-2 infection. CDR3 residues: CASSFRDRVNGETQYF. CDR3 in DNA: TGTGCCAGCAGCTTTAGGGACAGGGTCAACGGTGAGACCCAGTACTTC.